These T cell receptor beta chains were read from a single sample in a study of blood T cell repertoires in COVID-19. Clones were read by immunoSEQ multiplex PCR, and TCRdb kept only the in-frame ones, dropping some. The sample has about 100,000 clones, around 88% seen once; the top ten hold 1.5% to 2%. Sequenced input: peripheral blood. The source of these receptors is a man of 80 years or more with acute or convalescent COVID-19. Each CDR3 is given with its conserved first and last residue. A D gene is named only where the DNA matches it firmly. The listing skips clone size in some rows; elsewhere it reads once, few, many or a size class.

clone_size	d_call	v_call	j_call	cdr3_aa	cdr3_nt
.	TRBD1	TRBV2	TRBJ1-4	CASRSGTGAEKLFF	TGTGCCAGCAGGTCCGGGACAGGGGCGGAAAAACTGTTTTTT
.	.	TRBV11-1	TRBJ2-1	CASSLAPRENEQFF	TGTGCCAGCAGCTTAGCGCCTCGGGAAAATGAGCAGTTCTTC
.	TRBD1	TRBV15	TRBJ1-4	CATSSDGQGRAYNEKLFF	TGTGCCACCAGCAGCGACGGACAGGGCCGGGCGTATAATGAAAAACTGTTTTTT
.	.	TRBV5-1	TRBJ2-3	CASSRSASVWDDTQYF	TGCGCCAGCAGCCGATCTGCTAGCGTATGGGACGATACGCAGTATTTT
.	.	TRBV18	TRBJ1-5	CASSLFDQPQHF	TGTGCCAGCTCACTCTTCGATCAGCCCCAGCATTTT
few	.	TRBV9	TRBJ1-1	CASSAPQSTGNTEAFF	TGTGCCAGCAGCGCCCCACAATCGACAGGGAACACTGAAGCTTTCTTT
.	TRBD2	TRBV5-1	TRBJ2-1	CASSLTVSGISYNEQFF	TGCGCCAGCAGCTTGACGGTCAGCGGGATTAGCTACAATGAGCAGTTCTTC
.	TRBD1	TRBV28	TRBJ2-7	CASRAGGSSQQYF	TGTGCCAGCAGAGCAGGGGGATCTTCACAGCAGTACTTC
.	.	TRBV27	TRBJ2-4	CASSLSGWGREKNIQYF	TGTGCCAGCAGTTTATCGGGTTGGGGGCGGGAGAAAAACATTCAGTACTTC
few	TRBD1	TRBV28	TRBJ1-2	CASSLTGGARYTF	TGTGCCAGCAGTTTAACAGGGGGCGCTCGCTACACCTTC
.	.	TRBV7-2	TRBJ1-2	CASSPRVNPDYGYTF	TGTGCCAGCAGCCCCCGGGTGAACCCAGACTATGGCTACACCTTC
.	TRBD2	TRBV7-6	TRBJ2-7	CASSPGGATGLMGQYF	TGTGCCAGCAGCCCCGGGGGGGCAACCGGACTTATGGGGCAGTACTTC
once	TRBD2	TRBV6-2/TRBV6-3	TRBJ2-2	CASSGGRNTGELFF	TGTGCCAGCAGTGGCGGGAGGAACACCGGGGAGCTGTTTTTT
.	TRBD2	TRBV11-2	TRBJ2-1	CASSTQAGKTYNEQFF	TGTGCCAGCAGCACCCAAGCGGGAAAAACCTACAATGAGCAGTTCTTC
.	.	TRBV15	TRBJ1-1	CATSRDEGVSTEAFF	TGTGCCACCAGCAGAGATGAGGGGGTGAGCACTGAAGCTTTCTTT
.	.	TRBV18	TRBJ2-6	CASSPPVTGITAGANVLTF	TGTGCCAGCTCACCACCAGTGACAGGTATAACTGCTGGGGCCAACGTCCTGACTTTC
.	.	TRBV7-2	TRBJ1-6	CASSLGTLNNSPLHF	TGTGCCAGCAGCTTAGGGACACTTAATAATTCACCCCTCCACTTT
.	TRBD1	TRBV6-5	TRBJ1-2	CASRDRTSNYGYTF	TGTGCCAGCAGGGACAGGACTTCTAACTATGGCTACACCTTC
.	TRBD1	TRBV30	TRBJ2-1	CAWSEQGIEQFF	TGTGCCTGGAGTGAACAGGGGATTGAGCAGTTCTTC
.	TRBD1	TRBV5-1	TRBJ2-7	CASSRTGETYEQYF	TGCGCCAGCAGCCGGACAGGGGAAACCTACGAGCAGTACTTC
.	.	TRBV12-3/TRBV12-4	TRBJ2-5	CASKRGAEETQYF	TGTGCCAGCAAAAGAGGAGCGGAAGAGACCCAGTACTTC
once	TRBD2	TRBV7-3	TRBJ2-3	CASSARTSGTQYF	TGTGCCAGCAGCGCGAGGACTAGCGGTACGCAGTATTTT
.	.	TRBV21-1	TRBJ2-7	CASSNTPRGYPHEQYF	TGTGCCAGCAGCAATACCCCCCGGGGGTATCCCCACGAGCAGTACTTC
few	.	TRBV5-1	TRBJ2-2	CASSLTSTGELFF	TGCGCCAGCAGCTTGACTTCTACCGGGGAGCTGTTTTTT
.	.	TRBV24-1	TRBJ1-2	CATSDALGDNYGYTF	TGTGCCACCAGTGATGCCCTTGGAGATAACTATGGCTACACCTTC
.	TRBD2	TRBV7-9	TRBJ2-1	CASAGGPGQFF	TGTGCCTCGGCGGGAGGGCCAGGGCAGTTCTTC
.	.	TRBV6-6	TRBJ1-5	CASSTGGGMNQPQHF	TGTGCCAGCAGCACCGGCGGGGGGATGAATCAGCCCCAGCATTTT
.	.	TRBV4-3	TRBJ2-7	CASSQAPGTYEQYF	TGCGCCAGCAGCCAAGCCCCAGGTACCTACGAGCAGTACTTC
.	TRBD2	TRBV29-1	TRBJ2-7	CSAGTSGSYEQYF	TGCAGCGCCGGGACTAGCGGAAGCTACGAGCAGTACTTC
.	TRBD2	TRBV19	TRBJ2-2	CASSIRREGTGELFF	TGTGCCAGTAGTATTAGGCGGGAGGGCACCGGGGAGCTGTTTTTT
.	.	TRBV6-6	TRBJ2-3	CASSYLGSSTDTQYF	TGTGCCAGCAGTTACCTCGGTTCTAGCACAGATACGCAGTATTTT
.	TRBD1	TRBV6-5	TRBJ1-1	CASSRQGRANTEAFF	TGTGCCAGCAGCCGACAGGGCAGGGCGAACACTGAAGCTTTCTTT
.	.	TRBV19	TRBJ2-3	CASSKSSSTDTQYF	TGTGCCAGTAGTAAATCTAGCAGCACAGATACGCAGTATTTT
.	.	TRBV24-1	TRBJ2-1	CATSAGDNEQFF	TGTGCCACCAGTGCAGGCGACAATGAGCAGTTCTTC
.	TRBD1	TRBV5-1	TRBJ1-5	CASSRTGGNQPQHF	TGCGCCAGCAGCCGCACAGGGGGCAATCAGCCCCAGCATTTT
.	.	TRBV5-6	TRBJ1-4	CASSLGHLEKLFF	TGTGCCAGCAGCTTGGGACATCTAGAAAAACTGTTTTTT
few	TRBD2	TRBV6-5	TRBJ2-1	CASSSGTRLYNEQFF	TGTGCCAGCAGTTCCGGGACTAGACTCTACAATGAGCAGTTCTTC
few	.	TRBV30	TRBJ1-2	CAWSVGRGRSYGYTF	TGTGCCTGGAGTGTAGGACGGGGAAGGTCCTATGGCTACACCTTC
once	TRBD1	TRBV2	TRBJ2-4	CASGGQGAQNIQYF	TGTGCCAGCGGGGGACAGGGGGCTCAAAACATTCAGTACTTC
.	.	TRBV3-1/TRBV3-2	TRBJ2-4	CASSQGTASQVGGIQYF	TGTGCCAGCAGCCAAGGAACGGCGTCTCAGGTCGGGGGCATTCAGTACTTC
.	TRBD1	TRBV15	TRBJ2-3	CATSRPLSGTGTDTQYF	TGTGCCACCAGCAGGCCCCTCTCGGGGACAGGCACAGATACGCAGTATTTT
once	TRBD1	TRBV5-8	TRBJ2-7	CASSLGGQGSYEQYF	TGTGCCAGCAGCTTGGGGGGACAGGGGTCCTACGAGCAGTACTTC
.	.	TRBV12-2	TRBJ2-2	CASRLAKNLAGTTGELFF	TGTGCAAGTCGCTTAGCGAAAAATTTAGCGGGAACCACCGGGGAGCTGTTTTTT
.	TRBD1	TRBV12-5	TRBJ1-3	CASGLDRGPTDYSGNTIYF	TGTGCTAGTGGTTTGGACAGGGGCCCTACTGACTACTCTGGAAACACCATATATTTT
.	.	TRBV28	TRBJ2-1	CASSPGGTVDEQFF	TGTGCCAGCAGCCCGGGCGGGACAGTTGATGAGCAGTTCTTC